The 28 T cell receptor beta chains reported below all come from one sample, sequenced in a study of blood T cell repertoires in COVID-19. Generated by immunoSEQ multiplex PCR, the TCRdb table keeps only in-frame clones and is missing some. The repertoire holds about 59,000 clones, with roughly nine tenths as singletons. Sequences were obtained from peripheral blood. The receptors come from a man older than 75 in a cohort sampled during active COVID-19.

This clone occurred once. The chain couples TRBV14 to TRBJ2-5, with TRBD2 matching over 10 bases. The germline gives CDR1 SGHDN, CDR2 FVKESK. This CDR3 contains 16 residues. The V segment lost 4 bases and the J segment 0 bases; nucleotides outside the gene matches: 5. The CDR3 sequence is CASSPGTSDYQETQYF. The CDR3 nucleotides are TGTGCCAGCAGCCCCGGGACTAGCGATTACCAAGAGACCCAGTACTTC. The entire variable domain, with the rest obtained from reference TRBV14 and TRBJ2-5, is as follows: EAGVTQFPSHSVIEKGQTVTLRCDPISGHDNLYWYRRVMGKEIKFLLHFVKESKQDESGMPNNRFLAERTGGTYSTLKVQPAELEDSGVYFCASSPGTSDYQETQYFGPGTRLLVL.

The chain joins TRBV9 to TRBJ1-2; no clear D. The V gene lost 0 bases and the J gene lost 1 base, with 4 bases spanning the gap. Germline V lookup: CDR1 SGDLS, CDR2 YYNGEE. The CDR3 length is 13 residues. The CDR3 DNA is TGTGCCAGCAGCGTAGGTCTTAACTATGGCTACACCTTC. Residues: CASSVGLNYGYTF.

The rearrangement links TRBV7-3 to TRBJ2-7; TRBD2 agrees at 8 bases. The length of the CDR3 is 16 residues. Germline V gives CDR1 SGHTA, CDR2 FQGTGA. The junction had 11 bases not matched to a gene; V was cut back by 5 bases and J by 2 bases. CDR3 loop: CASSQAGTSGPYEQYF. In DNA, the CDR3 is TGTGCCAGCAGCCAAGCGGGCACTAGCGGACCCTACGAGCAGTACTTC.

The CDR3 coding sequence is TGTGCCAGTAGTTGGGCGACAGCCCCTTCCTATGGCTACACCTTC. Encoded protein: CASSWATAPSYGYTF. The chain has TRBV19 and TRBJ1-2; possible D gene TRBD1, 5 bases. This CDR3 contains 15 residues. Germline V gene lookup returns CDR1 LNHDA and CDR2 SQIVND (reference sequence). V was trimmed by 5 bases and J by 4 bases, leaving 17 bases between them. Based on the CDR3 plus reference TRBV19 and TRBJ1-2, the full variable domain is DGGITQSPKYLFRKEGQNVTLSCEQNLNHDAMYWYRQDPGQGLRLIYYSQIVNDFQKGDIAEGYSVSREKKESFPLTVTSAQKNPTAFYLCASSWATAPSYGYTFGSGTRLTVV.

This clone was detected only once. The J gene is TRBJ2-7, the V gene TRBV6-5, with TRBD1 as a possible D gene (6 bases). V was cut by 9 bases and J by 4 bases, with 13 bases left in between. This CDR3 contains 12 residues. Germline V CDR1 and CDR2: MNHEY, SVGAGI. The CDR3 nucleotides read TGTGCCAGGGTGAGCAGGGGATACGAGCAGTACTTC. Its translation is CARVSRGYEQYF.

The chain carries TRBV24-1 and TRBJ2-3, with 13 positions matching TRBD2. Germline CDR1 KGHDR, CDR2 SFDVKD. V trimming: 6 bases; J trimming: 2 bases; junction bases outside the gene matches: 7. The CDR3 spans 17 residues. CDR3 DNA sequence: TGTGCCACCAGTTCCCCGGGACTAGCGGGATCCACAGATACGCAGTATTTT. Translating gives CATSSPGLAGSTDTQYF.

This clone was detected only once. The rearrangement links TRBV7-3 to TRBJ2-3, with 8 bases that match TRBD2. With 6 bases clipped from V and 5 bases from J, the junction kept 4 bases outside the gene matches. The germline CDR1 and CDR2 sequences are SGHTA and FQGTGA. The CDR3 length is 13 residues. CDR3 region: CASRQAGEDTQYF. The CDR3 DNA reads as TGTGCCAGCAGACAAGCGGGAGAAGATACGCAGTATTTT. Looking up the rest from reference TRBV7-3 and TRBJ2-3 gives the full variable domain: GAGVSQTPSNKVTEKGKYVELRCDPISGHTALYWYRQSLGQGPEFLIYFQGTGAADDSGLPNDRFFAVRPEGSVSTLKIQRTERGDSAVYLCASRQAGEDTQYFGPGTRLTVL.

The rearrangement joins TRBV5-1 to TRBJ1-2, with 8 bases that match TRBD1. Per germline, CDR1 SGHRS and CDR2 YFSETQ. The CDR3 length is 15 residues. Trimming took 5 bases from V and 8 from J; bases not matched to a gene: 14. CDR3 in amino acids: CASSLFARGRGGYTF. The CDR3 region has the DNA TGCGCCAGCAGTTTATTCGCCAGGGGGCGCGGGGGCTACACCTTC.

The V and J genes are TRBV6-5 and TRBJ1-1; D possibly corresponds to TRBD1 (5 bases). Looked up from germline, CDR1 is MNHEY and CDR2 is SVGAGI. CDR3 length equals 12 residues. V was shortened by 7 bases and J by 4 bases, with 10 bases between the two germline ends. CDR3 nucleotides: TGTGCCAGCACCGGGGGTAGCACTGAAGCTTTCTTT. Translating gives CASTGGSTEAFF.

The chain links TRBV29-1 to TRBJ2-1, with a tentative D call TRBD1 (6 bases). V was clipped by 8 bases and J by 8 bases, with 25 bases between them. Germline values: CDR1 SQVTM, CDR2 ANQGSEA. This CDR3 is 15 amino acids long. The CDR3 here is CSTEQPGRPGDEQFF. CDR3 in DNA: TGCAGCACAGAACAACCGGGACGCCCAGGGGATGAGCAGTTCTTC.

The gene calls are TRBV7-8 and TRBJ2-3, with unresolved D. V was clipped by 5 bases and J by 6 bases, with 12 bases between them. The V gene's germline CDR1 is SGHVS and CDR2 FQNEAQ. The CDR3 has 13 residues. The CDR3 DNA is TGTGCCAGCAGCCCGAACTACCCGGATACGCAGTATTTT. Encoded protein: CASSPNYPDTQYF.

The chain combines TRBV6-2 or TRBV6-3 with TRBJ1-2, with D perhaps TRBD1 (6 bases). CDR1 is MNHEY, CDR2 SVGEGT, per germline. The CDR3 covers 15 residues. Trimming pared 5 bases from V and 2 bases from J, leaving 15 bases between. The CDR3 sequence is CASSPLGGQNYGYTF. In DNA form, the CDR3 reads TGTGCCAGCAGTCCCCTCGGGGGGCAGAACTATGGCTACACCTTC.

The rearrangement joins TRBV6-1 to TRBJ1-4; a possible D gene is TRBD1 (6 bases). This CDR3 has 16 residues. V lost 1 base to trimming and J lost 7 bases, with 16 bases between them. Germline loops: CDR1 MNHNS, CDR2 SASEGT. CDR3 region: CASSEVGRGAPEKLFF. For the CDR3, the DNA is TGTGCCAGCAGTGAAGTTGGCAGGGGCGCTCCTGAAAAACTGTTTTTT.

The gene calls are TRBV9 and TRBJ2-2; 7 nucleotides match TRBD2. V gave up 0 bases and J gave up 3 bases; unmatched junction bases: 5. This CDR3 comprises 16 residues. The germline V gene encodes CDR1 SGDLS and CDR2 YYNGEE. The CDR3 nucleotides are TGTGCCAGCAGCGTAGCTACACTAGCGTACACCGGGGAGCTGTTTTTT. Translating it yields CASSVATLAYTGELFF.

The chain carries TRBV6-1 and TRBJ1-1; 10 bases are a match to TRBD1. Per germline, CDR1 MNHNS and CDR2 SASEGT. The J segment lost 6 bases and the V segment lost 0 bases, leaving 7 bases of the junction unmatched. The CDR3 sequence is 16 residues long. The CDR3 here is CASSEAAGTGVAEAFF. The CDR3 bases are TGTGCCAGCAGTGAAGCAGCCGGGACAGGGGTAGCTGAAGCTTTCTTT.

The CDR3 is CASSQAGQNQPQHF. Written as DNA, the CDR3 is TGTGCCAGCAGCCAAGCGGGACAGAATCAGCCCCAGCATTTT. J is TRBJ1-5 and V is TRBV3-1 (or the pseudogene TRBV3-2); 7 nucleotides agree with TRBD1. The CDR3 is 14 amino acids. Germline V gives CDR1 LGHDT, CDR2 YNNKEL (reference sequence). J gave up 4 bases and V 1 base, and 1 base lay outside the gene matches.

By frequency in the sample, this clone is large. This chain uses TRBV10-3 with TRBJ1-1, with D possibly matching TRBD1 (6 bases). In germline, CDR1 is ENHRY, CDR2 SYGVKD. The CDR3 totals 15 residues. V lost 0 bases and J 4 bases, leaving 12 bases between the germline ends. CDR3 in amino acids: CAISESGGLVTEAFF. DNA of the CDR3: TGTGCCATCAGTGAGTCAGGGGGTTTAGTCACTGAAGCTTTCTTT.

The rearrangement uses TRBV30 and TRBJ1-2; D perhaps matches TRBD1 (5 bases). This CDR3 has 13 amino acids. Germline V gives CDR1 GTSNPN, CDR2 SVGIG (reference sequence). V was pared by 1 base and J by 2 bases, with 8 bases between. The CDR3 sequence is CAWSDGANYGYTF. Here the CDR3 DNA reads TGTGCCTGGAGTGATGGGGCGAACTATGGCTACACCTTC.

This chain joins TRBV7-2 and TRBJ2-1; 7 bases are shared with TRBD2. The germline V gene has CDR1 SGHTA and CDR2 FQGNSA. V shed 4 bases, J shed 10 bases, and the junction held 4 bases outside the gene matches. The CDR3 covers 12 residues. The CDR3 nucleotides read TGTGCCAGCAGCTCCCGACTAGCCGAGCAGTTCTTC. Encoded protein: CASSSRLAEQFF.

The chain uses TRBV20-1 and TRBJ1-6; perhaps TRBD1 as D (5 bases). V was cut by 6 bases and J by 5 bases, with 17 bases left in between. This CDR3 region has 15 residues. In germline, CDR1 is DFQATT, CDR2 SNEGSKA (reference sequence). CDR3 DNA: TGCAGTGCCAGTAAGGAGGGGCGGAATAATTCACCCCTCCACTTT. Protein sequence: CSASKEGRNNSPLHF.

J is TRBJ1-2 and V is TRBV27; TRBD1 might be the D (5 bases). The CDR3 covers 16 residues. Germline V gene lookup returns CDR1 MNHEY and CDR2 SMNVEV (reference sequence). Between the trimmed V and J ends, which lost 0 bases and 4 bases, there was a span of 15 bases. The CDR3 DNA reads as TGTGCCAGCAGTTTATCGGGTACAGGAACCTTCTATGGCTACACCTTC. It codes for CASSLSGTGTFYGYTF.

The J gene is TRBJ1-5, the V gene TRBV6-5; no clear D. This CDR3 comprises 13 residues. Deletions cut 6 bases from V and 5 bases from J, with 11 bases between. Per germline, CDR1 MNHEY and CDR2 SVGAGI. The CDR3 sequence: CASSLTDYQPQHF. CDR3 DNA sequence: TGTGCCAGCAGCCTTACAGATTATCAGCCCCAGCATTTT.

This clone was observed once. The V gene is TRBV3-1 (or the pseudogene TRBV3-2), the J gene TRBJ2-2; TRBD1 matches 7 bases. Germline V gives CDR1 LGHDT, CDR2 YNNKEL (reference sequence). CDR3 size: 15 residues. V gave up 8 bases and J gave up 3 bases; unmatched junction bases: 9. CDR3 nucleotides: TGTGCCAGCCGTCCGAGACAGGGAGACACCGGGGAGCTGTTTTTT. This gives the protein CASRPRQGDTGELFF.

The chain has TRBV5-4 and TRBJ1-3; 7 nucleotides agree with TRBD1. The CDR3 has 15 amino acids. CDR1 is SGHNT and CDR2 is YYREEE in the germline V gene (reference sequence). V was pared by 6 bases and J by 4 bases, with 10 bases of the junction left unmatched. The CDR3 DNA reads as TGTGCCAGCACCGGGGGTGGGACAGTCGGAAACACCATATATTTT. It specifies CASTGGGTVGNTIYF. Filled out from reference TRBV5-4 and TRBJ1-3, the complete variable domain reads ETGVTQSPTHLIKTRGQQVTLRCSSQSGHNTVSWYQQALGQGPQFIFQYYREEENGRGNFPPRFSGLQFPNYSSELNVNALELDDSALYLCASTGGGTVGNTIYFGEGSWLTVV.

This clone was seen only once. CDR3 loop: CASGWGQQETQYF. The CDR3 coding sequence is TGTGCTAGTGGTTGGGGACAGCAAGAGACCCAGTACTTC. This chain uses TRBV12-5 with TRBJ2-5; 7 bases match TRBD1. V was pared by 4 bases and J by 2 bases, with 1 base of the junction left unmatched. The CDR3 contains 13 residues. The V gene's germline CDR1 is LGHNT and CDR2 FRNRAP.

Here the CDR3 reads CASSLPGQGPLKYQETQYF. The CDR3, as DNA: TGTGCCAGCAGCCTTCCGGGACAGGGTCCCTTAAAGTACCAAGAGACCCAGTACTTC. V and J are TRBV11-2 and TRBJ2-5, with 9 bases fitting TRBD1. With 5 bases clipped from V and 0 bases from J, the junction kept 16 bases outside the gene matches. Per the germline V gene, CDR1 is SGHAT and CDR2 is FQNNGV. This CDR3 has 19 amino acids.

This chain uses TRBV2 with TRBJ1-3, with D possibly TRBD1 on 6 matching bases. The V end was cut by 5 bases, the J end by 4 bases, with 18 bases between. This CDR3 comprises 16 residues. The germline V gene has CDR1 SNHLY and CDR2 FYNNEI. The CDR3 sequence: CASSLGPQGMGNTIYF. The CDR3 nucleotides read TGTGCCAGCAGTCTTGGCCCACAGGGTATGGGAAACACCATATATTTT.

The V call is TRBV7-2, the J call TRBJ2-2; 14 positions match TRBD2. V lost 5 bases, J lost 5 bases, and 13 bases stayed unmatched. The germline CDR1 and CDR2 sequences are SGHTA and FQGNSA. This CDR3 is built from 19 residues. This chain's CDR3 is CASSLRGLAGVGGTGELFF. The CDR3 coding sequence is TGTGCCAGCAGCCTCAGGGGACTAGCGGGAGTCGGGGGGACCGGGGAGCTGTTTTTT. The variable domain in full, completed from reference TRBV7-2 and TRBJ2-2, reads GAGVSQSPSNKVTEKGKDVELRCDPISGHTALYWYRQSLGQGLEFLIYFQGNSAPDKSGLPSDRFSAERTGGSVSTLTIQRTQQEDSAVYLCASSLRGLAGVGGTGELFFGEGSRLTVL.